The 3 T cell receptor beta chains in this list originate from one sample, sequenced in a study of T cell responses to AZD1222 COVID-19 vaccine. Assay used: immunoSEQ multiplex PCR; TCRdb lists only in-frame clones, some missing. This sample has roughly 170,000 clones, with approximately 86% found just once. Sequences were derived from peripheral blood, sampled on day 0 of AZD1222 vaccination. These receptors came from an adult in good health.

This clone came up once. CDR3 bases: TGTGCCAGCAACTTCGGGACGATAGATACGCAGTATTTT. It specifies CASNFGTIDTQYF. This chain links TRBV6-1 with TRBJ2-3; D may match TRBD1 or TRBD2 (5 bases each). Trimming left V 7 bases short and J 5 bases short, with 13 bases between. Germline assignment: CDR1 MNHNS and CDR2 SASEGT. This CDR3 is 13 amino acids long.

This clone has just one count. The chain employs TRBV28 and TRBJ2-7; D is unclear. Germline loops: CDR1 MDHEN, CDR2 SYDVKM. The CDR3 is 18 residues long. Trimming removed 3 bases from V and 2 bases from J, with 23 bases in between. The CDR3 is CASSFPPQVRASTYEQYF. CDR3 nucleotides: TGTGCCAGCAGTTTTCCCCCCCAAGTTCGGGCCTCCACCTACGAGCAGTACTTC.

The V gene is TRBV18, the J gene TRBJ1-6; D unclear. Per germline, CDR1 KGHSH and CDR2 LQKENI. The CDR3 contains 18 residues. Trimming shortened V by 2 bases and J by 0 bases, and 14 bases separated the two germline ends. As DNA, the CDR3 is TGTGCCAGCTCACCATCGAGGAGTCCGAGCTCCTATAATTCACCCCTCCACTTT. It yields the protein CASSPSRSPSSYNSPLHF.